These 27 T cell receptor beta chains came from one sample sequenced in a study of blood T cell repertoires in COVID-19. Repertoires were generated with immunoSEQ multiplex PCR, while TCRdb's copy carries only in-frame clones and drops some. The sample includes 300,000 to 400,000 clones, over 70% seen only once; the top ten take about 5%. The source material was PBMCs or T cells enriched from blood (not recorded which). These receptors all come from a man aged 25 to 40 who had recovered from COVID-19.

The J gene is TRBJ1-2, the V gene TRBV5-1; TRBD1 matches at 8 bases. This CDR3 contains 13 residues. Germline V gene data show CDR1 as SGHRS and CDR2 as YFSETQ. After removal of 4 bases from V and 7 bases from J, the junction contained 6 bases not matched to a gene. Written as DNA, the CDR3 is TGCGCCAGCAGCGCGACAGGGGACCGTGGCTACACCTTC. This encodes CASSATGDRGYTF.

The V gene is TRBV7-9, the J gene TRBJ1-2; maybe TRBD1 (6 bases). CDR3 size: 14 residues. The germline V and J ends were trimmed by 5 bases and 8 bases, with 18 bases remaining between them. Germline loops: CDR1 SEHNR, CDR2 FQNEAQ (reference sequence). The CDR3 DNA reads as TGTGCCAGCAGCCCAGACGGGGGGGCGGGAGGCTACACCTTC. Its protein is CASSPDGGAGGYTF. Full variable domain (outside the CDR3, taken from reference TRBV7-9 and TRBJ1-2): DTGVSQNPRHKITKRGQNVTFRCDPISEHNRLYWYRQTLGQGPEFLTYFQNEAQLEKSRLLSDRFSAERPKGSFSTLEIQRTEQGDSAMYLCASSPDGGAGGYTFGSGTRLTVV.

This chain joins TRBV3-1 (or the pseudogene TRBV3-2) and TRBJ2-2; TRBD1 agrees at 9 bases. V shed 6 bases and J 4 bases; nucleotides not matched to a gene: 6. Germline-derived CDR1 and CDR2 are LGHDT and YNNKEL (reference sequence). CDR3 length: 15 amino acids. CDR3 loop: CASRRQGEGTGELFF. The CDR3 bases are TGTGCCAGCAGACGACAGGGGGAGGGCACCGGGGAGCTGTTTTTT.

The rearrangement joins TRBV18 to TRBJ2-2, with TRBD1 identical over 11 bases. The CDR3 extends over 16 amino acids. CDR1 KGHSH and CDR2 LQKENI come from the germline V gene. The V gene end was trimmed by 2 bases and the J gene end by 5 bases; junction bases not matched to a gene: 4. The CDR3 loop is CASSPGQGARTGELFF. The CDR3 region has the DNA TGTGCCAGCTCACCAGGACAGGGGGCGCGGACCGGGGAGCTGTTTTTT.

The chain employs TRBV7-8 and TRBJ1-5; 10 bases line up with TRBD1. The CDR3 is made up of 15 amino acids. In germline, CDR1 is SGHVS, CDR2 FQNEAQ. Unmatched junction bases numbered 9, after V lost 3 bases and J lost 10 bases. This CDR3 is CASSLFGQGVDPQHF. In DNA, the CDR3 is TGTGCCAGCAGCTTGTTCGGACAGGGGGTTGATCCCCAGCATTTT.

The chain recombines TRBV9 with TRBJ1-5; perhaps TRBD1 as D (6 bases). This CDR3 region has 14 residues. Germline-derived CDR1 and CDR2 are SGDLS and YYNGEE. The ends were cut back, 3 bases at V and 3 bases at J, with 10 bases in the middle. The CDR3 DNA reads as TGTGCCAGCAGCGGACAGGCCGCCAATCAGCCCCAGCATTTT. Amino acid sequence: CASSGQAANQPQHF.

The chain employs TRBV7-9 and TRBJ1-6; 12 positions match TRBD1. The CDR3 loop spans 17 amino acids. Losses at the gene ends were 1 base for V and 7 bases for J; bases not matched to a gene: 5. CDR1 is SEHNR and CDR2 is FQNEAQ in the germline V gene (reference sequence). This chain's CDR3 is CASSLVGTGGRNSPLHF. The CDR3 bases are TGTGCCAGCAGCTTAGTGGGGACAGGGGGCCGAAATTCACCCCTCCACTTT.

This clone was detected a few times. J is TRBJ2-7 and V is TRBV9, with TRBD2 matching over 11 bases. Trimming cost V 4 bases and J 4 bases; bases outside gene matches: 7. CDR1 and CDR2 from the germline V gene are SGDLS and YYNGEE. This CDR3 has 15 amino acids. The CDR3 sequence is CASSTSSGGPYEQYF. Written as DNA, the CDR3 is TGTGCCAGCAGCACCTCTAGCGGGGGGCCATACGAGCAGTACTTC. Supplemented by reference TRBV9 and TRBJ2-7, the full variable domain reads DSGVTQTPKHLITATGQRVTLRCSPRSGDLSVYWYQQSLDQGLQFLIQYYNGEERAKGNILERFSAQQFPDLHSELNLSSLELGDSALYFCASSTSSGGPYEQYFGPGTRLTVT.

This rearrangement joins TRBV19 to TRBJ1-6, with a weak D call TRBD1 (6 bases). Germline CDR1 and CDR2: LNHDA and SQIVND (reference sequence). The V and J ends lost 8 bases and 3 bases respectively, with 11 bases between them. CDR3 size: 14 residues. This CDR3 reads CASAGAGYNSPLHF. CDR3 nucleotide sequence: TGTGCCAGTGCAGGGGCAGGCTATAATTCACCCCTCCACTTT. Full variable domain (missing parts from reference TRBV19 and TRBJ1-6): DGGITQSPKYLFRKEGQNVTLSCEQNLNHDAMYWYRQDPGQGLRLIYYSQIVNDFQKGDIAEGYSVSREKKESFPLTVTSAQKNPTAFYLCASAGAGYNSPLHFGNGTRLTVT.

This chain uses TRBV5-1 with TRBJ2-3, with 9 bases identical to TRBD2. After removal of 9 bases from V and 2 bases from J, the junction contained 10 bases not matched to a gene. Germline values: CDR1 SGHRS, CDR2 YFSETQ. The length of the CDR3 is 15 residues. CDR3 in amino acids: CATKESGGYTDTQYF. The CDR3 DNA sequence: TGCGCCACGAAAGAAAGCGGGGGGTACACAGATACGCAGTATTTT.

V is TRBV6-4 and J is TRBJ2-1; 7 bases line up with TRBD2. This CDR3 spans 14 amino acids. Germline V gives CDR1 MRHNA, CDR2 SNTAGT. V shed 5 bases, J shed 7 bases, and the junction held 8 bases outside the gene matches. Here the CDR3 reads CASSLRGEGNEQFF. CDR3 in DNA: TGTGCCAGCAGTTTACGGGGGGAAGGGAATGAGCAGTTCTTC.

The rearrangement links TRBV6-5 to TRBJ2-7; 7 positions agree with TRBD1. Trimming cost V 3 bases and J 7 bases; bases outside gene matches: 12. CDR3 length: 15 amino acids. CDR1 is MNHEY and CDR2 is SVGAGI in the germline V gene. The CDR3 sequence is CASSYYGQALGEQYF. CDR3 DNA: TGTGCCAGCAGTTATTACGGACAGGCCCTGGGGGAGCAGTACTTC.

V usage is TRBV18 and J usage is TRBJ2-5; maybe TRBD2 (5 bases). This CDR3 has 15 amino acids. With 3 bases removed from V and 4 bases from J, the gap between germline ends came to 15 bases. Per the germline V gene, CDR1 is KGHSH and CDR2 is LQKENI. DNA of the CDR3: TGTGCCAGCTCACCCCAGATGGAGGCGGGAGAGACCCAGTACTTC. Protein product: CASSPQMEAGETQYF. Based on the CDR3 plus reference TRBV18 and TRBJ2-5, the full variable domain is NAGVMQNPRHLVRRRGQEARLRCSPMKGHSHVYWYRQLPEEGLKFMVYLQKENIIDESGMPKERFSAEFPKEGPSILRIQQVVRGDSAAYFCASSPQMEAGETQYFGPGTRLLVL.

A note on this clone: This sample includes further DNA sequences coding for the same CDR3. The chain uses TRBV18 and TRBJ2-3; the D gene is possibly TRBD1 (6 bases). Germline V gene sequence: CDR1 KGHSH, CDR2 LQKENI. This CDR3 has 12 amino acids. Trimming removed 4 bases from V and 6 bases from J, with 8 bases in between. The CDR3 loop is CASSLQGDTQYF. The CDR3 DNA reads TGTGCCAGCTCACTCCAGGGGGATACGCAGTATTTT.

This clone was observed a single time. This chain connects TRBV11-2 to TRBJ2-7; no reliable D call. Trimming removed 2 bases from V and 0 bases from J, with 11 bases in between. There are 15 residues in the CDR3. CDR1 is SGHAT, CDR2 FQNNGV, per germline. In DNA form, the CDR3 reads TGTGCCAGCAGCTTACTCCCCAGTCACTCCTACGAGCAGTACTTC. This codes for CASSLLPSHSYEQYF.

V gene TRBV5-4 combines with J gene TRBJ2-7, with D tentatively TRBD1 (6 bases). The V end was cut by 4 bases, the J end by 0 bases, with 14 bases between. The CDR3 has 15 amino acids. CDR1 and CDR2 (germline): SGHNT, YYREEE (reference sequence). The CDR3 coding sequence is TGTGCCAGCAGCCCCGACAGGATTCTCTCCTACGAGCAGTACTTC. Translating gives CASSPDRILSYEQYF.

In this sample, this clone turned up once. This chain joins TRBV27 and TRBJ2-5; D perhaps matches TRBD2 (6 bases). Trimming stripped 1 base from V and 4 bases from J, with 22 bases between. This CDR3 spans 18 amino acids. Germline CDR1 reads MNHEY; CDR2 reads SMNVEV (reference sequence). This CDR3 reads CASSLFGRGSRVGETQYF. CDR3 DNA sequence: TGTGCCAGCAGTTTATTCGGGAGAGGCTCTAGAGTGGGAGAGACCCAGTACTTC.

J is TRBJ1-6 and V is TRBV3-1 (or the pseudogene TRBV3-2); 9 bases align to TRBD1. The V and J ends lost 5 bases and 7 bases, in that order; junction bases with no gene match: 6. This CDR3 region has 15 residues. The V gene's germline CDR1 is LGHDT and CDR2 YNNKEL (reference sequence). CDR3 protein: CASSSGTGLNSPLHF. In nucleotides, the CDR3 is TGTGCCAGCAGCTCCGGGACAGGGTTAAATTCACCCCTCCACTTT.

This clone is a singleton in its sample. V is TRBV19 and J is TRBJ2-7; 7 bases fit TRBD1. The length of the CDR3 is 15 residues. V was clipped by 0 bases and J by 3 bases; unmatched bases: 5. Germline CDR1 is LNHDA and CDR2 is SQIVND (reference sequence). CDR3 protein: CASSIEAGGSYEQYF. CDR3 DNA: TGTGCCAGTAGTATAGAAGCAGGGGGTAGCTACGAGCAGTACTTC.

This chain joins TRBV10-3 and TRBJ1-4; no definite D call. Trimming took off 0 bases at V and 5 bases at J, with 7 bases between the two ends. Germline CDR1 is ENHRY and CDR2 is SYGVKD. The CDR3 length is 14 residues. CDR3 protein: CAISESSGNEKLFF. The CDR3 coding sequence is TGTGCCATCAGTGAGTCGTCCGGGAATGAAAAACTGTTTTTT.

The V and J genes are TRBV7-3 and TRBJ2-3; 7 bases fit TRBD1. The CDR3 covers 14 residues. Germline CDR1 reads SGHTA; CDR2 reads FQGTGA. V trimming: 5 bases; J trimming: 0 bases; junction bases outside the gene matches: 2. CDR3 coding DNA: TGTGCCAGCAGCCAACAGGGGAGCACAGATACGCAGTATTTT. This translates into CASSQQGSTDTQYF.

The CDR3 reads CAISEYIGSAREQFF. The CDR3 DNA sequence: TGTGCCATCAGTGAGTATATTGGTAGCGCACGGGAGCAGTTCTTC. The genes are TRBV10-3 and TRBJ2-1, with D possibly matching TRBD2 (5 bases). The germline CDR1 and CDR2 sequences are ENHRY and SYGVKD. Trimming took 1 base from V and 10 from J, leaving 17 bases between them. CDR3 size: 15 residues.

V usage is TRBV10-3 and J usage is TRBJ2-5, with TRBD2 identical over 11 bases. The CDR3 sequence is 18 residues long. Germline-derived CDR1 and CDR2 are ENHRY and SYGVKD. J lost 4 bases, V lost 0 bases, and 10 bases had no gene match. CDR3 protein: CAISESLLTSGVSETQYF. Here the CDR3 DNA reads TGTGCCATCAGTGAGTCGCTTTTGACTAGCGGGGTATCAGAGACCCAGTACTTC.

The chain employs TRBV19 and TRBJ1-3; no reliable D call. This CDR3 has 17 residues. V shed 1 base and J shed 0 bases, with 13 bases lying between them. Germline values: CDR1 LNHDA, CDR2 SQIVND (reference sequence). In DNA form, the CDR3 reads TGTGCCAGTAGTATAGCACGAAGAGCCATCTCTGGAAACACCATATATTTT. Its translation is CASSIARRAISGNTIYF.

The chain couples TRBV5-1 to TRBJ2-3; possible D gene TRBD1, 5 bases. The V end was cut by 0 bases, the J end by 4 bases, with 6 bases between. Germline assignment: CDR1 SGHRS and CDR2 YFSETQ. The CDR3 runs 13 residues. CDR3 region: CASSLGGADTQYF. DNA of the CDR3: TGCGCCAGCAGCTTGGGGGGCGCAGATACGCAGTATTTT.

The V gene is TRBV5-4, the J gene TRBJ1-2, with 8 nucleotides matching TRBD1. J gave up 11 bases and V 3 bases, and 9 bases lay outside the gene matches. Germline assignment: CDR1 SGHNT and CDR2 YYREEE (reference sequence). This CDR3 is 13 amino acids long. The CDR3 sequence: CASSSGSGGGYTF. The DNA of the CDR3 is TGTGCCAGCAGCTCGGGGTCAGGGGGCGGGTACACCTTC. The full variable domain, completed using reference TRBV5-4 and TRBJ1-2, is ETGVTQSPTHLIKTRGQQVTLRCSSQSGHNTVSWYQQALGQGPQFIFQYYREEENGRGNFPPRFSGLQFPNYSSELNVNALELDDSALYLCASSSGSGGGYTFGSGTRLTVV.

V usage is TRBV10-1 and J usage is TRBJ1-1, with 7 bases aligning to TRBD1. The CDR3 sequence is 14 residues long. CDR1 and CDR2 from the germline V gene are WNHNN and SYGVQD (reference sequence). After removal of 6 bases from V and 1 base from J, the junction contained 5 bases not matched to a gene. The DNA of the CDR3 is TGCGCCAGCAGGTCCGGGACAGCGAACACTGAAGCTTTCTTT. Translating gives CASRSGTANTEAFF.